A selection of T cell receptor beta chains follows, all from one sample in a study of vaccination effects on CD4 cells after COVID-19. What these receptors recognize is not known. The repertoire was sequenced with immunoSEQ multiplex PCR; TCRdb's copy has only in-frame clones and lacks some. This sample yields around 15,000 clones, of which 75% to 80% are seen a single time; under 20% belongs to the top ten. Sequences were derived from CD4+ T cells from PBMCs cultured with HCoV-NL63 spike peptides, sampled after COVID-19 vaccination. The receptors originated from a human donor who received a COVID-19 vaccine. Both conserved end residues are part of each CDR3. D genes are given only for firm matches. Clone size appears in some rows only: once, few, many, or a class for an expanded clone.

CASGLGTGTGNNEQFF | TGTGCTAGTGGTTTGGGGACCGGGACAGGTAACAATGAGCAGTTCTTC | TRBD1 | - | TRBJ2-1 | TRBV12-5
CASRPYREVDTQYF | TGTGCCAGTCGCCCCTACAGGGAGGTGGATACGCAGTATTTT | - | - | TRBJ2-3 | TRBV27
CASSQGQTNQPQHF | TGCGCCAGCAGCCAAGGGCAGACGAATCAGCCCCAGCATTTT | - | few | TRBJ1-5 | TRBV4-1
CASSPTQGAWTEAFF | TGTGCCAGCAGCCCAACACAGGGGGCATGGACTGAAGCTTTCTTT | TRBD1 | - | TRBJ1-1 | TRBV7-2
CASRSLGQGGTEAFF | TGTGCCAGTAGATCGTTAGGACAGGGTGGGACTGAAGCTTTCTTT | TRBD1 | once | TRBJ1-1 | TRBV19
CASKPGGGNTGELFF | TGTGCCAGTAAACCCGGGGGGGGGAACACCGGGGAGCTGTTTTTT | TRBD2 | - | TRBJ2-2 | TRBV19
CASSLAPVSSYEQYF | TGCGCCAGCAGCTTGGCCCCGGTTAGCTCCTACGAGCAGTACTTC | - | - | TRBJ2-7 | TRBV5-1
CATSRVEGPTEAFF | TGTGCCACCAGCAGAGTGGAAGGGCCCACTGAAGCTTTCTTT | - | - | TRBJ1-1 | TRBV15
CASSRSGGSYNSPLHF | TGTGCCAGCAGTAGGTCGGGGGGCTCCTATAATTCACCCCTCCACTTT | - | once | TRBJ1-6 | TRBV27
CASSMGQAMTGGF | TGTGCCAGTAGTATGGGCCAGGCTATGACTGGGGGCTTC | - | - | TRBJ1-2 | TRBV19
CASSVGGTGGSTEAFF | TGTGCCAGCAGCGTAGGAGGGACAGGGGGGTCCACTGAAGCTTTCTTT | TRBD1 | - | TRBJ1-1 | TRBV9
CASSGDRVYEQYF | TGTGCCAGCAGCGGGGACAGGGTCTACGAGCAGTACTTC | TRBD1 | - | TRBJ2-7 | TRBV2
CASSRGAQETQYF | TGTGCCAGCTCACGGGGGGCCCAAGAGACCCAGTACTTC | - | - | TRBJ2-5 | TRBV18
CASSQGRRETQYF | TGTGCCAGCAGCCAAGGAAGGCGAGAGACCCAGTACTTC | - | - | TRBJ2-5 | TRBV3-1/TRBV3-2
CSASLRSFETQYF | TGCAGTGCTAGTTTGCGGTCCTTCGAGACCCAGTACTTC | - | - | TRBJ2-5 | TRBV20-1
CASSIQGAFEAFF | TGTGCCAGTAGTATACAGGGGGCCTTTGAAGCTTTCTTT | TRBD1 | - | TRBJ1-1 | TRBV19
CASSSSTFNYGYTF | TGTGCCAGCAGCTCCTCGACATTCAACTATGGCTACACCTTC | - | once | TRBJ1-2 | TRBV5-6
CASRADRPNTEAFF | TGTGCCAGCAGGGCCGACAGGCCGAACACTGAAGCTTTCTTT | - | - | TRBJ1-1 | TRBV6-5
CASSHLDRGAYNEQFF | TGTGCCAGCAGCCACCTCGACAGGGGGGCTTACAATGAGCAGTTCTTC | TRBD1 | - | TRBJ2-1 | TRBV5-4
CASSQGGQGLSIFYGYTF | TGCGCCAGCAGCCAAGGCGGACAGGGTCTATCTATCTTCTATGGCTACACCTTC | TRBD1 | - | TRBJ1-2 | TRBV4-3
CASSPSAAGHTDTQYF | TGTGCCAGCAGCCCTTCCGCAGCGGGACACACAGATACGCAGTATTTT | - | - | TRBJ2-3 | TRBV28
CAISVQGAGIREQFF | TGTGCCATCAGTGTACAGGGGGCCGGAATAAGAGAGCAGTTCTTC | TRBD1 | - | TRBJ2-1 | TRBV10-3
CASSALQGSTEAFF | TGTGCCAGCAGTGCTCTTCAGGGAAGCACTGAAGCTTTCTTT | - | - | TRBJ1-1 | TRBV6-6
CASSLGGLLNEQFF | TGTGCCAGCAGCTTGGGAGGACTACTCAATGAGCAGTTCTTC | - | - | TRBJ2-1 | TRBV7-2
CASSLFSGTGRGEQYF | TGTGCCAGCAGCTTGTTTTCCGGGACAGGTCGAGGCGAGCAGTACTTC | TRBD1 | - | TRBJ2-7 | TRBV5-4
CAWDTGGGGYTF | TGTGCCTGGGATACAGGGGGGGGAGGCTACACCTTC | TRBD1 | - | TRBJ1-2 | TRBV30
CASSPGPEQYF | TGTGCCAGCAGCCCAGGCCCCGAGCAGTACTTC | - | - | TRBJ2-7 | TRBV7-8
CAWSVLSRDTQYF | TGTGCCTGGAGTGTACTTTCCAGAGATACGCAGTATTTT | - | - | TRBJ2-3 | TRBV30
CASSRVQGGYNEQFF | TGTGCCAGTAGTAGAGTCCAGGGGGGCTACAATGAGCAGTTCTTC | - | - | TRBJ2-1 | TRBV19
CASSYGGGAYNEQFF | TGTGCCAGCAGCTACGGCGGGGGAGCCTACAATGAGCAGTTCTTC | TRBD2 | - | TRBJ2-1 | TRBV6-5
CASSPPGEGNQPQHF | TGTGCCAGCTCACCACCCGGGGAGGGAAATCAGCCCCAGCATTTT | - | - | TRBJ1-5 | TRBV18
CASSLTGYEQYF | TGTGCCAGCAGCCTTACGGGATACGAGCAGTACTTC | - | - | TRBJ2-7 | TRBV6-5
CASSLPVRGVNQPQHF | TGTGCCAGCAGTCTACCCGTTAGGGGAGTCAATCAGCCCCAGCATTTT | - | once | TRBJ1-5 | TRBV6-2/TRBV6-3
CASSPEEGNTIYF | TGCGCCAGCAGCCCGGAGGAGGGAAACACCATATATTTT | - | - | TRBJ1-3 | TRBV4-3
CASSITGGAGWVYSNQPQHF | TGTGCCAGTAGTATCACAGGGGGCGCGGGATGGGTATATAGCAATCAGCCCCAGCATTTT | TRBD1 | - | TRBJ1-5 | TRBV19
CASSEFIPAYGYTF | TGTGCCAGCAGTGAATTTATTCCAGCCTATGGCTACACCTTC | - | - | TRBJ1-2 | TRBV6-1
CASSSLREGGYETQYF | TGCGCCAGCAGCTCCCTCCGGGAGGGGGGTTACGAGACCCAGTACTTC | TRBD2 | - | TRBJ2-5 | TRBV5-1